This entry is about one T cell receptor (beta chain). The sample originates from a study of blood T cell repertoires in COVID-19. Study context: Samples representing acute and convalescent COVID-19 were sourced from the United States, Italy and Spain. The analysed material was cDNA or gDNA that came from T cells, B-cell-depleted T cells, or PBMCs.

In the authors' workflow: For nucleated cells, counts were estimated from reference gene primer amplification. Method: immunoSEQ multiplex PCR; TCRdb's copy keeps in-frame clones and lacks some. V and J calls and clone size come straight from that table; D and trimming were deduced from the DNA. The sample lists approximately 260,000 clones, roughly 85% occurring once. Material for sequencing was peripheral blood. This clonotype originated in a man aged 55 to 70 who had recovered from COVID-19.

The CDR3 region is CASRGGTNQPQHF. The DNA of the CDR3 is TGTGCCAGCAGGGGGGGGACCAATCAGCCCCAGCATTTT. The chain joins TRBV6-5 to TRBJ1-5; possibly TRBD1 for D (5 bases). The CDR3 loop spans 13 amino acids. Germline V CDR1 and CDR2: MNHEY, SVGAGI. V was clipped by 6 bases and J by 3 bases, with 9 bases between them.